A single T cell receptor (beta chain) is shown here with its context. Its antigen is undetermined. The sample belongs to a study of T cells after yellow fever vaccination. Study context: SMART-Seq v4 Ultra Low Input prepared libraries from low-cell fractions. Findings and limits, study-wide: Abundant clonotypes from the bulk population could get into FACS-sorted repertoires as contaminants.

MiXCR was run by TCRdb on the 5' RACE reads, yielding one entry per CDR3 protein. In the table there are roughly 120,000 distinct CDR3 sequences, more than 5.5% of which are singletons. Trimming cost V 11 bases and J 2 bases; bases outside gene matches: 10. The CDR3 totals 15 residues. The V gene's germline CDR1 is SEHNR and CDR2 FQNEAQ (reference sequence). This chain links TRBV7-9 with TRBJ2-3; TRBD1 agrees at 10 bases. The receptor's source is a man in his late teens or twenties who received the YFV17D yellow fever vaccine. The starting material was CD4+ T cells sorted from PBMCs, obtained 45 days after the first yellow fever vaccination. The DNA for the CDR3 is TGTGCCTCCGAGAAGGGACAGGGGATCACAGATACGCAGTATTTT. Its translation is CASEKGQGITDTQYF.